Sequencing of this TCR beta chain was carried out in a study of cytotoxic CD8 clonotypes in ibrutinib-treated CLL. Study observations and caveats: Public clonotypes, found uncommonly, either contracted or stayed stable on treatment. Patients had baseline clonality above age-matched healthy donors, and this clonality moved with circulating CD8+ T-cell counts. Clonality was elevated at ibrutinib response and had returned toward baseline at progression.

With sequencing, the targeted depth ranged from 1 in 200,000 to 1 in 1 million T cells. The protocol was immunoSEQ multiplex PCR, while the TCRdb copy is restricted to in-frame clones and leaves out a portion. The data contain 160,000 or so clones, about four fifths of them singletons. Comments on this clone: Its antigen remains unidentified.

Germline V lookup: CDR1 MNHEY, CDR2 SVGAGI. CDR3 length: 13 residues. Trimming removed 1 base at V and 4 bases at J, with 7 bases between. The sequenced sample was PBMCs, obtained after 12 months of ibrutinib treatment. This TCR came from a human donor with chronic lymphocytic leukemia. This sequence joins TRBV6-5 and TRBJ2-5, with no clear D. CDR3 residues: CASSYLGAETQYF. CDR3 DNA sequence: TGTGCCAGCAGTTACTTGGGTGCAGAGACCCAGTACTTC.